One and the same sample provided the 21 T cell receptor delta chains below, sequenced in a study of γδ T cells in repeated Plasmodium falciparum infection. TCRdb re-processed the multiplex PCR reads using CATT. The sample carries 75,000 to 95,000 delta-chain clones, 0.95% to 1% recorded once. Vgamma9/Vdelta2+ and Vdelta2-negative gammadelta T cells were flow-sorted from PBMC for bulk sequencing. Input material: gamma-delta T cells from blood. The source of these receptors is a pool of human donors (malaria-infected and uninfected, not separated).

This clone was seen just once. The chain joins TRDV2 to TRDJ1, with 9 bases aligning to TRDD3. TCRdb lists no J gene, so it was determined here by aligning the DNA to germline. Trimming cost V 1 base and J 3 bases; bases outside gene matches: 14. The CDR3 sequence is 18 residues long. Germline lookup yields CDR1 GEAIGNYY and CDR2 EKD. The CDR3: CACDTLDTGGPLPDKLIF. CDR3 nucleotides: TGTGCCTGTGACACACTGGATACTGGGGGACCCCTCCCCGATAAACTCATCTTT.

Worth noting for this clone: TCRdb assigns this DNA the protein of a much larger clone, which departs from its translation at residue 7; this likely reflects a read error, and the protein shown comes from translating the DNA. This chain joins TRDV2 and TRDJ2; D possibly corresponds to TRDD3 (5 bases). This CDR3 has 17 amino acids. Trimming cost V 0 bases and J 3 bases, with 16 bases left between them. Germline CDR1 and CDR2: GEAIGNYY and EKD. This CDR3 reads CACDTVRGTNLTAQLFF. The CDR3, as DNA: TGTGCCTGTGACACCGTACGGGGAACGAACCTGACAGCACAACTCTTCTTT.

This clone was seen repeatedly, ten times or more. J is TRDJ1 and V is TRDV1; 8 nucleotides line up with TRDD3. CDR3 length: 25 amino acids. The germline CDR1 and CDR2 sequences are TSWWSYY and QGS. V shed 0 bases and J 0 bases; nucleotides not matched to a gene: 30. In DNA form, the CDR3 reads TGTGCTCTTGGGGAACTGTCGACTACCCTTAAGCCTAGTACTGGGGGGGGCTTCTACACCGATAAACTCATCTTT. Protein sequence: CALGELSTTLKPSTGGGFYTDKLIF.

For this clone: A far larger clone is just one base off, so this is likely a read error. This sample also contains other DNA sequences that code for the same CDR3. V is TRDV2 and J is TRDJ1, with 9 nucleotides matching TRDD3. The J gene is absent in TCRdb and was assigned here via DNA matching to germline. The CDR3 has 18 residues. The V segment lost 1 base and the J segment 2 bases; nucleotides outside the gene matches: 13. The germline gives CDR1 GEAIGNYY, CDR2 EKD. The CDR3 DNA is TGTGCCTGTGACACTTTGCAGCCGCTGGGGGATGGGACCGATAAACTCATCTTT. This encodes CACDTLQPLGDGTDKLIF.

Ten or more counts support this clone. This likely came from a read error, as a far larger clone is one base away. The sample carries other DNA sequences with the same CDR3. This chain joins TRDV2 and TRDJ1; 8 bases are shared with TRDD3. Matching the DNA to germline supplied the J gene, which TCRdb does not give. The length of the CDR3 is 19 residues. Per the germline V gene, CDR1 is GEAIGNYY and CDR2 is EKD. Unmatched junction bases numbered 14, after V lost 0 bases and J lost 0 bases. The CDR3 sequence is CACDTHVVGDPPYTDKLIF. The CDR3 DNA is TGTGCCTGTGACACCCACGTGGTGGGGGATCCCCCGTACACCGATAAACTCATCTTT.

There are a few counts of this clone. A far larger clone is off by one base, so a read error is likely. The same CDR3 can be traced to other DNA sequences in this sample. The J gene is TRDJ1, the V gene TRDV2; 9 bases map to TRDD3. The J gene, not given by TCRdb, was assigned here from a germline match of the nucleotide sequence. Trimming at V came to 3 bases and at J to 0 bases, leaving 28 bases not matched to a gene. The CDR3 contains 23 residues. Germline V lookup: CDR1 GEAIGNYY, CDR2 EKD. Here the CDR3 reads CACDALPALGDRLKSDYTDKLIF. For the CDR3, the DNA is TGTGCCTGTGACGCCCTCCCTGCACTGGGGGACCGACTAAAATCAGATTACACCGATAAACTCATCTTT.

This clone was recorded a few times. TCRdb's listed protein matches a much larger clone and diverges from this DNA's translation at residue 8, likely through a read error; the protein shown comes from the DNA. The CDR3 DNA is TGTGCCTGTGAACCTGCGGCCGAATGGGGGAGAGATAAACTCATCTTT. Translated, it gives CACEPAAEWGRDKLIF. This rearrangement joins TRDV2 to TRDJ1; 7 nucleotides align to TRDD3. No J gene was available from TCRdb, and it was assigned here by a germline match of the DNA. Germline V gene data show CDR1 as GEAIGNYY and CDR2 as EKD. With 4 bases clipped from V and 5 bases from J, the junction kept 15 bases outside the gene matches. This CDR3 contains 16 residues.

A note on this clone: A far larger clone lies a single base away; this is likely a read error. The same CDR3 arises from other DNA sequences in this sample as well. The CDR3: CACDTLVGAYTDKLIF. As DNA, the CDR3 is TGCGCCTGTGACACCTTGGTTGGGGCGTACACCGATAAACTCATCTTT. This chain links TRDV2 with TRDJ1; D may be TRDD3 (5 bases). TCRdb carries no J gene annotation; the J gene was assigned here by matching the DNA with germline. The CDR3 totals 16 residues. In germline, CDR1 is GEAIGNYY, CDR2 EKD.

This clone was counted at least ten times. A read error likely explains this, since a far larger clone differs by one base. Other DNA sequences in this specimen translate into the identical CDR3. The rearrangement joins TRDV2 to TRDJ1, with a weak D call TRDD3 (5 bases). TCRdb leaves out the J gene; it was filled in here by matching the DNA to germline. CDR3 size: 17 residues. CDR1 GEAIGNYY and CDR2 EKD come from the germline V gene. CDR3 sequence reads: CACDTVSSGGYTDKLIF. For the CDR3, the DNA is TGCGCCTGTGACACCGTGTCGTCCGGGGGCTACACCGATAAACTCATCTTT.

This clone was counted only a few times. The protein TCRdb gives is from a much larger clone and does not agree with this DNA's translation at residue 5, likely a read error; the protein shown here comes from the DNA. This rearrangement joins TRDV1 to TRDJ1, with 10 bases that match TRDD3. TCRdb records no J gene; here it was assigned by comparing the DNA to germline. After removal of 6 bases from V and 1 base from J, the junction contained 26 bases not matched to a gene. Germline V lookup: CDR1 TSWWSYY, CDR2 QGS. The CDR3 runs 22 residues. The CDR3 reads CALGRRSYFKHWGIPATDKLIF. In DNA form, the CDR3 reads TGTGCTCTTGGACGCCGTTCCTACTTTAAACACTGGGGGATTCCGGCCACCGATAAACTCATCTTT.

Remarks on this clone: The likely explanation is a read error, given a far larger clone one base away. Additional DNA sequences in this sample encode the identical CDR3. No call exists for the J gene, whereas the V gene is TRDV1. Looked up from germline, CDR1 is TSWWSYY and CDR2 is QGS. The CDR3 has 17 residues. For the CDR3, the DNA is TGTGCTCTTGGGCTATTTCCTACAGGGCGTACGAACGATAAACTTATCTTT. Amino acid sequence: CALGLFPTGRTNDKLIF.

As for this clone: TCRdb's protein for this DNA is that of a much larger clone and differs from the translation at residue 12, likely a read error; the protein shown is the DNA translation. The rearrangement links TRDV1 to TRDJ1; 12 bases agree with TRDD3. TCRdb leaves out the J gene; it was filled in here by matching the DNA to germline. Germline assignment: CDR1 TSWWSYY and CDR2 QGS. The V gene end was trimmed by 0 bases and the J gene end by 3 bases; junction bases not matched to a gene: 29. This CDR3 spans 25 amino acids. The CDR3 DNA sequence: TGTGCTCTTGGGGAACTACCCTATGTCGCCATTGAAATTCCGGTACTGGGGGATACCCCCGATAAACTCATCTTT. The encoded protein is CALGELPYVAIEIPVLGDTPDKLIF.

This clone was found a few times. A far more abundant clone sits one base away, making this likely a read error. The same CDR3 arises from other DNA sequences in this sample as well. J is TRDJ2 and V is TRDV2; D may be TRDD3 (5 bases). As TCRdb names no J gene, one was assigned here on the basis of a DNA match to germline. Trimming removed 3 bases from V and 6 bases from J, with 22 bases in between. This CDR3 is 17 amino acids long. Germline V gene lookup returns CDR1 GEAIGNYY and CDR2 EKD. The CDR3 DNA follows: TGTGCCTGTGACCCTTGGGGCCAAACCGTGGGGTCAGCACAACTCTTCTTT. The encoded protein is CACDPWGQTVGSAQLFF.

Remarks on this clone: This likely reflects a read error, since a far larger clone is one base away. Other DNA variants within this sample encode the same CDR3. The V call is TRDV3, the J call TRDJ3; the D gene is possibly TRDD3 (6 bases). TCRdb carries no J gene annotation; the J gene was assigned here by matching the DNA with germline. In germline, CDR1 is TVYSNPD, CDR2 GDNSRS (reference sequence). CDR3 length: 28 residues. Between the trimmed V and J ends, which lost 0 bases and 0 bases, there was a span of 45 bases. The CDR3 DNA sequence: TGTGCCTTTAGGCCTAACCCACCAGACGGAAAAGCAATCTGGGGATGGGTAGGCTGCTCCTGGGACACCCGACAGATGTTTTTC. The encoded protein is CAFRPNPPDGKAIWGWVGCSWDTRQMFF.

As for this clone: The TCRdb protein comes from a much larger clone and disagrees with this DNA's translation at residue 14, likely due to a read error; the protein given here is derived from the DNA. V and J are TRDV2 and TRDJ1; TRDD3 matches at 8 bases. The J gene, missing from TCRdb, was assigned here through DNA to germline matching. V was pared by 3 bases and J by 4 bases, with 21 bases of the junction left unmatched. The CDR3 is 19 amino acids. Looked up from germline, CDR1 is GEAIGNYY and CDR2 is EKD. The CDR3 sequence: CACDSDSSGGPVYIDKLIF. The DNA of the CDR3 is TGTGCCTGTGACTCTGACTCTTCTGGGGGACCGGTGTACATCGATAAACTCATCTTT.

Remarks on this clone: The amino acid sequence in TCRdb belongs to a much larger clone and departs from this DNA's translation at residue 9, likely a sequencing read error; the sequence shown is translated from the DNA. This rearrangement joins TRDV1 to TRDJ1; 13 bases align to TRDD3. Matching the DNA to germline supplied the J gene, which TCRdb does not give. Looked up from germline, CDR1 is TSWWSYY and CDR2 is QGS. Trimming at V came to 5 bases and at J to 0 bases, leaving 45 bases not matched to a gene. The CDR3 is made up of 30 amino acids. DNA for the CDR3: TGTGCTCTTGGGACTCAGGCGCAACCACCGAAACCTCTCCCATACTGGGGGATACGCACGCCCTTCCTAAACACCGATAAACTCATCTTT. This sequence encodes CALGTQAQPPKPLPYWGIRTPFLNTDKLIF.

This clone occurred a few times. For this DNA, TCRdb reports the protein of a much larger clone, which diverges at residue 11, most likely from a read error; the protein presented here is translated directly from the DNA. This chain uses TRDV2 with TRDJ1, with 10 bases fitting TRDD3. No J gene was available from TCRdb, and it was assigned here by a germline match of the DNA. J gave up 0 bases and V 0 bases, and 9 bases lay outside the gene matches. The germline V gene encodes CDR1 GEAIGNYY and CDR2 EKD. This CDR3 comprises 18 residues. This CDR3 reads CACDTLTGGLTYTDKLIF. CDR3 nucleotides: TGTGCCTGTGACACCCTAACTGGGGGATTGACCTACACCGATAAACTCATCTTT.

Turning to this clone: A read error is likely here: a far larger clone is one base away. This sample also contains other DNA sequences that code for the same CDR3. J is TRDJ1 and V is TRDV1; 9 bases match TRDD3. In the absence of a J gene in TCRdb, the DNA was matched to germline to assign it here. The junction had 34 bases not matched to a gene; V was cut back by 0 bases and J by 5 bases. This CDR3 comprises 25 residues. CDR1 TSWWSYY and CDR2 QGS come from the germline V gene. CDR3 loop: CALGELEELALNLDWGTRLTDKLIF. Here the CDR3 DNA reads TGTGCTCTTGGGGAACTAGAGGAGTTGGCACTTAACTTGGACTGGGGGACGCGCCTTACTGATAAACTCATCTTT.

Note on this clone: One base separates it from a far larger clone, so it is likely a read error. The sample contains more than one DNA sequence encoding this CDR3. CDR3 residues: CACDPILAGDPSRVFDTDKLIF. The CDR3 DNA reads TGTGCCTGTGACCCCATTTTGGCTGGGGACCCTAGTAGAGTCTTCGACACCGATAAACTCATCTTT. The J gene is TRDJ1, the V gene TRDV2, with TRDD3 as a possible D gene (6 bases). TCRdb lists no J gene, so it was determined here by aligning the DNA to germline. Trimming shortened V by 3 bases and J by 0 bases, and 34 bases separated the two germline ends. The germline CDR1 and CDR2 sequences are GEAIGNYY and EKD. This CDR3 region has 22 residues.

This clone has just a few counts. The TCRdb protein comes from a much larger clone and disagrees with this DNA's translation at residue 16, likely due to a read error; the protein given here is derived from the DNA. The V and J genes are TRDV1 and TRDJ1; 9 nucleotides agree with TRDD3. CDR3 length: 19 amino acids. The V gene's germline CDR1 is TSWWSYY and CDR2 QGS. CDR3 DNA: TGTGCTCTTGGGGAACTACCCTGCTGGGGGGATACTCTCACCGATGAACTCATCTTT. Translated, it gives CALGELPCWGDTLTDELIF.

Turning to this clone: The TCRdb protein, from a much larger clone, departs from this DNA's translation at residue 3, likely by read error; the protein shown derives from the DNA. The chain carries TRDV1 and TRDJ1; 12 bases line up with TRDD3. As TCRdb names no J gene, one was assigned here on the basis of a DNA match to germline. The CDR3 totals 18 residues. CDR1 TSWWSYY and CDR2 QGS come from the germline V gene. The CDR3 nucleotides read TGTGCTCCTGGGCTCCTACGGCTGGGGGATACGATCACCGATAAACTCATCTTT. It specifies CAPGLLRLGDTITDKLIF.